The rows below give T cell receptor beta chains drawn from one sample of a study of blood T cell repertoires in COVID-19. Clones were sequenced by immunoSEQ multiplex PCR, and TCRdb holds only the in-frame ones, with some missing. The sample has about 220,000 clones; over 65% are singletons. Specimen: PBMCs or T cells enriched from blood (not recorded which). These TCRs come from a woman aged 55-69 years who had recovered from COVID-19. Both conserved end residues are part of each CDR3. A D gene is named only where the DNA matches it firmly. Not all rows give a size; the values are once, few, many and, for expanded clones, a class.

D	size	V	J	CDR3	DNA
TRBD2	.	TRBV7-3	TRBJ2-5	CASSLEGTSSTQYF	TGTGCCAGCAGCTTAGAAGGGACTAGCAGCACCCAGTACTTC
TRBD2	.	TRBV7-2	TRBJ2-7	CASSLEFSGRNEQYF	TGTGCCAGCAGCTTAGAGTTTAGCGGGAGGAACGAGCAGTACTTC
TRBD1	.	TRBV5-4	TRBJ1-4	CASSLYRDRGLEKLFF	TGTGCCAGCAGCTTGTATAGGGACAGGGGGCTAGAAAAACTGTTTTTT
.	.	TRBV2	TRBJ1-2	CASRYDSYGYTF	TGTGCCAGCAGATACGACAGCTATGGCTACACCTTC
.	once	TRBV19	TRBJ1-2	CASSRVEPTSYGYTF	TGTGCCAGTAGTAGAGTGGAGCCGACTAGCTATGGCTACACCTTC
TRBD1	.	TRBV7-9	TRBJ2-7	CASSLDRGTEQYF	TGTGCCAGCAGCTTGGACAGGGGAACGGAGCAGTACTTC
TRBD2	.	TRBV2	TRBJ2-7	CASNPGLADYEQYF	TGTGCCAGCAATCCGGGACTAGCGGACTACGAGCAGTACTTC
TRBD1	.	TRBV5-1	TRBJ2-1	CASSPEDRVRNEQFF	TGCGCCAGCAGCCCCGAGGACAGGGTAAGGAATGAGCAGTTCTTC
.	.	TRBV9	TRBJ1-5	CASSVRGGNQPQHF	TGTGCCAGCAGCGTACGGGGGGGCAATCAGCCCCAGCATTTT
.	.	TRBV15	TRBJ2-7	CATSRTGGTYEQYF	TGTGCCACCAGCAGGACCGGCGGAACCTACGAGCAGTACTTC
.	.	TRBV5-1	TRBJ2-3	CASSLDRLDTQYF	TGCGCCAGCAGTCTCGACAGGTTAGATACGCAGTATTTT
TRBD1	.	TRBV19	TRBJ1-1	CASSIRDRGLGEAFF	TGTGCCAGTAGTATCCGGGACAGGGGGCTTGGTGAAGCTTTCTTT
.	.	TRBV14	TRBJ2-1	CASSQAPRTTYNEQFF	TGTGCCAGCAGCCAAGCGCCGCGAACTACCTACAATGAGCAGTTCTTC
.	.	TRBV4-3	TRBJ2-3	CASSQDLGGSTDTQYF	TGCGCCAGCAGCCAAGATCTGGGCGGGAGCACAGATACGCAGTATTTT
TRBD2	few	TRBV7-8	TRBJ2-1	CASSLGGRDEQFF	TGTGCCAGCAGCTTGGGCGGGAGGGATGAGCAGTTCTTC
TRBD2	once	TRBV11-2	TRBJ2-1	CASSPGLAGVNEQFF	TGTGCCAGCAGCCCGGGACTAGCGGGAGTTAATGAGCAGTTCTTC
.	.	TRBV7-2	TRBJ2-7	CASSLARGREQYF	TGTGCCAGCAGCTTAGCGCGAGGGCGCGAGCAGTACTTC
TRBD1	.	TRBV3-1/TRBV3-2	TRBJ1-1	CASSQGRRQGRLHTEAFF	TGTGCCAGCAGCCAGGGTCGAAGACAGGGCCGCCTCCACACTGAAGCTTTCTTT
.	.	TRBV21-1	TRBJ2-4	CASSKALLTGGGEAKNIQYF	TGTGCCAGCAGCAAAGCGCTGTTAACAGGGGGGGGCGAGGCCAAAAACATTCAGTACTTC
.	.	TRBV6-5	TRBJ1-5	CASSSGFRQPQHF	TGTGCCAGCAGTTCGGGGTTTAGGCAGCCCCAGCATTTT
TRBD2	.	TRBV5-1	TRBJ2-3	CASSFFGLAGTDTQYF	TGCGCCAGCAGCTTTTTCGGACTAGCGGGCACAGATACGCAGTATTTT
.	.	TRBV19	TRBJ2-6	CASNRSPANVLTF	TGTGCCAGTAATCGGAGCCCCGCCAACGTCCTGACTTTC